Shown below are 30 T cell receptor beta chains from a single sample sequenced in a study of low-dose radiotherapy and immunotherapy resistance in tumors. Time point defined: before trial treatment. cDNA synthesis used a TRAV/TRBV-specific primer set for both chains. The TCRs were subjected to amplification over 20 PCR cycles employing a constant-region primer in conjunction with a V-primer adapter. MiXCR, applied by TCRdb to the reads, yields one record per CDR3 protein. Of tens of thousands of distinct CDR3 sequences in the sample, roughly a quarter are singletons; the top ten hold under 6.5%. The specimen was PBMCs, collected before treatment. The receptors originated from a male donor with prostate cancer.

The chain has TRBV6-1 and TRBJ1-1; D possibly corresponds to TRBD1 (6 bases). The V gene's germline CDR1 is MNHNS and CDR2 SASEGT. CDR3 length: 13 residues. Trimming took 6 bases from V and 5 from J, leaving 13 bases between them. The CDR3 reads CASRTNRETEAFF. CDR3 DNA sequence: TGTGCCAGCAGAACAAACAGGGAAACTGAAGCTTTCTTT.

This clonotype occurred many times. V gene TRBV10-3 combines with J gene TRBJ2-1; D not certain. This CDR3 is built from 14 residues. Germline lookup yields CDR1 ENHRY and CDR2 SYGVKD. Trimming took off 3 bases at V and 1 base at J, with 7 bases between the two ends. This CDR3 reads CAISDRLSYNEQFF. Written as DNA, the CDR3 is TGTGCCATCAGTGATAGGCTATCCTACAATGAGCAGTTCTTC.

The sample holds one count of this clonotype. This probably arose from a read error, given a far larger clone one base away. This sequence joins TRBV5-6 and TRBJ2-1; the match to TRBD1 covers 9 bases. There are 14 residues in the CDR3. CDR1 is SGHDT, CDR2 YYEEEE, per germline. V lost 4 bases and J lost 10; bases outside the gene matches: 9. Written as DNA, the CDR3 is TGTGCCAGCAGCGGAACAGGGGGCCCCTACGAGCAGTTCTTC. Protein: CASSGTGGPYEQFF.

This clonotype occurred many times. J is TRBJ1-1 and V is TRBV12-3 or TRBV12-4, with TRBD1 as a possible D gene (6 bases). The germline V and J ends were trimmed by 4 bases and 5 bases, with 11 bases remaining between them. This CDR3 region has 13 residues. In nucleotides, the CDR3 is TGTGCCAGCAGTTATGGGGGCGGTACTGAAGCTTTCTTT. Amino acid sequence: CASSYGGGTEAFF.

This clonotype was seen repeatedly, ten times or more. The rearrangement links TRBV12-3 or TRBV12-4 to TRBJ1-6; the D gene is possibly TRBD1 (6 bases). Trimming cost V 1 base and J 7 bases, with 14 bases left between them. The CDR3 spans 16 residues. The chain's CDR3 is CASSLGGAPANSPLHF. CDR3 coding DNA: TGTGCCAGCAGTTTAGGGGGGGCTCCAGCGAATTCACCCCTCCACTTT.

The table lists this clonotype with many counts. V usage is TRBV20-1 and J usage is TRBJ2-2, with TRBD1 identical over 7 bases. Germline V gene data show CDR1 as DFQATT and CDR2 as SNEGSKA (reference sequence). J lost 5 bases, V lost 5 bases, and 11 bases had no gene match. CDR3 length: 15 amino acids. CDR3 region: CSAFPTTGETGELFF. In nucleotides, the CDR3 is TGCAGTGCTTTTCCTACCACAGGGGAGACCGGGGAGCTGTTTTTT.

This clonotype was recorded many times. This CDR3 is CASSLNRGGTEAFF. CDR3 coding DNA: TGTGCCAGCAGTCTTAACAGGGGTGGCACTGAAGCTTTCTTT. The J gene is TRBJ1-1, the V gene TRBV7-2, with 7 nucleotides matching TRBD1. CDR1 and CDR2 from the germline V gene are SGHTA and FQGNSA. V lost 6 bases, J lost 4 bases, and 8 bases stayed unmatched. There are 14 residues in the CDR3.

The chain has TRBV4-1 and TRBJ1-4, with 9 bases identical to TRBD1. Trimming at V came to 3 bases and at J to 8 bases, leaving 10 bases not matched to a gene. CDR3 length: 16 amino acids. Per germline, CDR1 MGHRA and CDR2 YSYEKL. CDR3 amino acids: CASSQPGQGIGEKLFF. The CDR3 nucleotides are TGCGCCAGCAGCCAGCCGGGACAGGGAATAGGGGAAAAACTGTTTTTT.

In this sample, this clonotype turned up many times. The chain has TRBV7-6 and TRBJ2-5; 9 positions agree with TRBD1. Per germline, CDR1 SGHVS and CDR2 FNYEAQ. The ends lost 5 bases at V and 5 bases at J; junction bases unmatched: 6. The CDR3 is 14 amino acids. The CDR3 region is CASSRQGEMETQYF. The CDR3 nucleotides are TGTGCCAGCAGCCGACAGGGGGAAATGGAGACCCAGTACTTC.

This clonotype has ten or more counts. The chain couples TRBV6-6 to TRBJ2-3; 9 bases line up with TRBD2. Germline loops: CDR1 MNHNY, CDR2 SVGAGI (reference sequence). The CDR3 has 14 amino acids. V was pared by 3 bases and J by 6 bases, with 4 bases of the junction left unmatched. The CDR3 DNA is TGTGCCAGCAGTTATCTAAGCGGGGGGGATACGCAGTATTTT. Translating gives CASSYLSGGDTQYF.

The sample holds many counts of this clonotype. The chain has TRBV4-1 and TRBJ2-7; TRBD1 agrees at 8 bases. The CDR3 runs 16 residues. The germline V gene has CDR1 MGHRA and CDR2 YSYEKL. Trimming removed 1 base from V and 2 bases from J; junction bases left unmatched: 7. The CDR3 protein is CASSQATGTGAYEQYF. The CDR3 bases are TGCGCCAGCAGCCAAGCAACCGGGACAGGCGCCTACGAGCAGTACTTC.

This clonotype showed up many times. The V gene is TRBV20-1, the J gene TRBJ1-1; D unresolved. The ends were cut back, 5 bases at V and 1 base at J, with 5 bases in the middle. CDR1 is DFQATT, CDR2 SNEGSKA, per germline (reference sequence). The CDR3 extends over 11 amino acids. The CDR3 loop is CSALENTEAFF. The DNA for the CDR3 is TGCAGTGCTCTAGAGAACACTGAAGCTTTCTTT.

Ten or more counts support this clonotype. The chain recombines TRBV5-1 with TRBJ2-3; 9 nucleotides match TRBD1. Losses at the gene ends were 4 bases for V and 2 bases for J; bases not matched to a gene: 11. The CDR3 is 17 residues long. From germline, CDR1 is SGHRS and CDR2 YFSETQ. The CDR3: CASSPGFGTGITDTQYF. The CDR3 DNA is TGCGCCAGCAGCCCGGGATTCGGGACAGGGATCACAGATACGCAGTATTTT.

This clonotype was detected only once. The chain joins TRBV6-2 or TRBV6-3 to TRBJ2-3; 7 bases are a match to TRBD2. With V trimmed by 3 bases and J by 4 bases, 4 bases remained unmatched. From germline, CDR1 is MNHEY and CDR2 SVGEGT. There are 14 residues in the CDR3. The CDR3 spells CASSYWAGADTQYF. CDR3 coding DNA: TGTGCCAGCAGTTATTGGGCGGGAGCAGATACGCAGTATTTT.

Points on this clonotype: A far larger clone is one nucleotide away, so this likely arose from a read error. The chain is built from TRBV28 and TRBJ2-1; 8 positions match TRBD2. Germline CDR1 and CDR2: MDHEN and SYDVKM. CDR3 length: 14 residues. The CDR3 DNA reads TGTGCCAGCAGTGAACGGGGACTAGGCAATGAGCGGTTCTTC. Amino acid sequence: CASSERGLGNERFF.

CDR3 residues: CASSDTRTGNREQYF. CDR3 bases: TGCGCCAGCAGTGATACTAGGACAGGTAACCGCGAGCAGTACTTC. The chain links TRBV10-1 to TRBJ2-7, with 7 bases identical to TRBD1. Trimming took 3 bases from V and 6 from J; bases not matched to a gene: 11. This CDR3 spans 15 amino acids. Germline V gives CDR1 WNHNN, CDR2 SYGVQD (reference sequence).

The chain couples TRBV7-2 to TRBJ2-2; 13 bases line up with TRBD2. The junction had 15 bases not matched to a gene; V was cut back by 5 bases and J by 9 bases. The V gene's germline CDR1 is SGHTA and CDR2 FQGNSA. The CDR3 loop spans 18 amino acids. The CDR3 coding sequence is TGTGCCAGCAGCCATTCCACCGGGACTAGCGGGGCCCCCCGGGAGCTGTTTTTT. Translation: CASSHSTGTSGAPRELFF.

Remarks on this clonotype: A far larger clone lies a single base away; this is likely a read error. This chain's CDR3 is CASGPNSAGYGYTF. CDR3 DNA sequence: TGTGCCAGCGGCCCAAATTCGGCAGGGTATGGCTACACCTTC. V gene TRBV5-3 combines with J gene TRBJ1-2, with a possible D match to TRBD1 (5 bases). TRBV5-3 is sorted into the ORF group, with uncertain function. The CDR3 spans 14 residues. Trimming shortened V by 8 bases and J by 5 bases, and 19 bases separated the two germline ends.

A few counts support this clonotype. The CDR3 DNA sequence: TGTGCCAGCAGTCAAATATTGGACAGGAGTTCCTATGGCTACACCTTC. Translating gives CASSQILDRSSYGYTF. The rearrangement uses TRBV6-2 or TRBV6-3 and TRBJ1-2; 7 bases align to TRBD1. Germline V gene data show CDR1 as MNHEY and CDR2 as SVGEGT. CDR3 length: 16 amino acids. V shed 5 bases and J 4 bases; nucleotides not matched to a gene: 13.

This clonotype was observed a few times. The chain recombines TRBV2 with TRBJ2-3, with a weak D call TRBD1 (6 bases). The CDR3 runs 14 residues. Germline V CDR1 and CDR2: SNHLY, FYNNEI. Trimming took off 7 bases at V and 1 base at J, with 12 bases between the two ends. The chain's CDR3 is CASKEAGGTDTQYF. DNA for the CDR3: TGTGCCAGCAAGGAAGCAGGGGGCACAGATACGCAGTATTTT.

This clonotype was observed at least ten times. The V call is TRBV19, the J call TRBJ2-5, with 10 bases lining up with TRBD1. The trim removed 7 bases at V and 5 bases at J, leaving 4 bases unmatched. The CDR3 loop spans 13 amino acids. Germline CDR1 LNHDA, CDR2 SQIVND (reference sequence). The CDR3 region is CASKDRGTETQYF. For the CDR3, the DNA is TGTGCCAGTAAGGACAGGGGGACGGAGACCCAGTACTTC.

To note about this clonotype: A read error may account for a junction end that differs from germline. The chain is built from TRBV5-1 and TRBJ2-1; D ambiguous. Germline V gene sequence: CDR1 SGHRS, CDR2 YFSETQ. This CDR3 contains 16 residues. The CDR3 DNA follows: TGCGCCAGCAGCTTGGCTTTGGGGTTCCCCTATAATGAGCAGTTCTTC. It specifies CASSLALGFPYNEQFF.

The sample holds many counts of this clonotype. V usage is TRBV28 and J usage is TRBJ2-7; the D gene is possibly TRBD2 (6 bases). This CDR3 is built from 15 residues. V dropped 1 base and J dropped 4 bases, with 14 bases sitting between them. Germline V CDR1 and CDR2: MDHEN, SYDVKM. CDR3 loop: CASSLSWDSDYEQYF. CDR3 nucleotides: TGTGCCAGCAGTTTATCCTGGGACTCAGATTACGAGCAGTACTTC.

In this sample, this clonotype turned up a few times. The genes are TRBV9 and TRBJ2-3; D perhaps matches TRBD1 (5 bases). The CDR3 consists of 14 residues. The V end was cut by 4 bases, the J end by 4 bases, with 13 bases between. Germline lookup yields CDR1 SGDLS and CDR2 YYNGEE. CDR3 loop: CASSFQPGSDTQYF. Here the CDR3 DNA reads TGTGCCAGCAGCTTCCAGCCAGGGTCAGATACGCAGTATTTT.

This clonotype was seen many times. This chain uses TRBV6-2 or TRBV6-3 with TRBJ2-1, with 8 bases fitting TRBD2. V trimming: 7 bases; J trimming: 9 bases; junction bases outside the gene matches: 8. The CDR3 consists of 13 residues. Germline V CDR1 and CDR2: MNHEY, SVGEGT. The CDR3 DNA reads TGTGCCAGCAACCAGCGGGAGAACGGTGAGCAGTTCTTC. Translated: CASNQRENGEQFF.

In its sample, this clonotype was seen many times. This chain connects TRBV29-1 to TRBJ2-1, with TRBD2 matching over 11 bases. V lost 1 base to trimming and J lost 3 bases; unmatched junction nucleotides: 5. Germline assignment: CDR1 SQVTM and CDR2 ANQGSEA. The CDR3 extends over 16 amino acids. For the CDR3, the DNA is TGCAGCGTTGAAGGTTCCCTAGCGGGAGGCTACAATGAGCAGTTCTTC. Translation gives CSVEGSLAGGYNEQFF.

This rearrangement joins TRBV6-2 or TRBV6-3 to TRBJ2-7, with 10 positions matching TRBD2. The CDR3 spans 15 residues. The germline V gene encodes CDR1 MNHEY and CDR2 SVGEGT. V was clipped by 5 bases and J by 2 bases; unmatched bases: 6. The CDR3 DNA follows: TGTGCCAGCAGTACCCGGACTAGCGGCCCCTACGAGCAGTACTTC. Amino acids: CASSTRTSGPYEQYF.

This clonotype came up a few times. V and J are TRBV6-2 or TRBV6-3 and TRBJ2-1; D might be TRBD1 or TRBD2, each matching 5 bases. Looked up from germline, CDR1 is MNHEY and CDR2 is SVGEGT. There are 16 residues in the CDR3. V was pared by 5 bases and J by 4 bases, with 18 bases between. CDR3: CASSKTGTRTYNEQFF. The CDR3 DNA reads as TGTGCCAGCAGTAAAACCGGGACCAGGACTTACAATGAGCAGTTCTTC.

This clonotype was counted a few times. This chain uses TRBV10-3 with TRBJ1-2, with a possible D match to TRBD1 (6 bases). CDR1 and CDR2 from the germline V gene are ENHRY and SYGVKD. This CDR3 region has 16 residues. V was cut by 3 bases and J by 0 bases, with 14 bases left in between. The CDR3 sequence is CAISDSGRGTNYGYTF. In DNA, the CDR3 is TGTGCCATCAGTGATTCCGGCAGGGGAACTAACTATGGCTACACCTTC.

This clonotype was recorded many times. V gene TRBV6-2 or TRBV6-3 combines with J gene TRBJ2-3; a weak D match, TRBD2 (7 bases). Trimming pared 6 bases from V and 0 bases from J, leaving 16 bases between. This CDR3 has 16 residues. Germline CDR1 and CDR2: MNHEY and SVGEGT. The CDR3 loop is CASRVGGAGSTDTQYF. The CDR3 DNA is TGTGCCAGCAGGGTGGGGGGGGCAGGAAGCACAGATACGCAGTATTTT.